This T cell receptor beta chain appears in the sequencing data of a study of blood T cells in healthy people across ages. A second PCR of about 7 to 11 cycles used a sample-barcoded 5' primer and a J-beta primer mix. Via MiXCR, TCRdb re-called the 5' RACE reads, giving one row per CDR3 protein. Here the sample spans under 1,100,000 distinct CDR3 sequences, under 30% being singletons. This clonotype appeared a few times. The CDR3 runs 12 residues. Trimming removed 5 bases from V and 5 bases from J, with 9 bases in between. CDR1 and CDR2 (germline): SEHNR, FQNEAQ (reference sequence). These data also featured in a second study, about T cells of mothers and their children.

The sample consisted of blood. The chain uses TRBV7-9 and TRBJ1-2, with D unresolved. The sequence was collected from a girl aged 2 to 10 in good health. The DNA for the CDR3 is TGTGCCAGCAGCCCCTATTTGTATGGCTACACCTTC. This translates into CASSPYLYGYTF. The whole variable domain, filled in from reference TRBV7-9 and TRBJ1-2, reads DTGVSQNPRHKITKRGQNVTFRCDPISEHNRLYWYRQTLGQGPEFLTYFQNEAQLEKSRLLSDRFSAERPKGSFSTLEIQRTEQGDSAMYLCASSPYLYGYTFGSGTRLTVV.